This entry lists 7 T cell receptor beta chains sequenced from one sample in a study of T cell repertoires in cytomegalovirus infection. TCRdb fed the reads into MiXCR, producing one record per CDR3 protein. The sample holds around 120,000 distinct CDR3 sequences, 20% to 30% seen once. These TCRs are of unknown antigen specificity. The sequencing input was PBMCs, sequenced either directly or after in vitro stimulation (not recorded which). Every receptor here comes from a human donor in good health (CMV status not recorded). Some clones in this sample may be carry-over from other donors' samples.

This clonotype was seen a handful of times. The J gene is TRBJ2-5, the V gene TRBV19, with 13 bases matching TRBD2. The V gene end was trimmed by 8 bases and the J gene end by 5 bases; junction bases not matched to a gene: 8. The CDR3 has 15 amino acids. Germline V gene data show CDR1 as LNHDA and CDR2 as SQIVND (reference sequence). The CDR3 region is CASGTGLAGAETQYF. CDR3 DNA sequence: TGTGCCAGTGGGACAGGACTAGCGGGAGCGGAGACCCAGTACTTC.

This sequence joins TRBV5-6 and TRBJ2-5, with TRBD1 matching 9 bases. The CDR3 is 13 residues long. In germline, CDR1 is SGHDT, CDR2 YYEEEE. V dropped 9 bases and J dropped 5; count of bases not matched to a gene: 8. DNA of the CDR3: TGTGCCACCTCAACAGGGGGCGGGGAGACCCAGTACTTC. It codes for CATSTGGGETQYF.

This clonotype has just a few counts. The gene calls are TRBV7-9 and TRBJ2-1; 10 bases are shared with TRBD2. V shed 5 bases and J 8 bases; nucleotides not matched to a gene: 24. The V gene's germline CDR1 is SEHNR and CDR2 FQNEAQ (reference sequence). The length of the CDR3 is 20 residues. CDR3 region: CASSPPPGGGYSGRAYEQFF. The CDR3 DNA sequence: TGTGCCAGCAGCCCGCCCCCTGGGGGAGGGTACAGCGGGAGGGCCTATGAGCAGTTCTTC.

This clonotype was found a few times. The chain employs TRBV6-2 or TRBV6-3 and TRBJ2-7; 7 positions match TRBD2. V dropped 3 bases and J dropped 2; count of bases not matched to a gene: 7. Germline CDR1 and CDR2: MNHEY and SVGEGT. The CDR3 totals 15 residues. CDR3 in amino acids: CASSYSLAAAYEQYF. CDR3 bases: TGTGCCAGCAGTTATAGTCTAGCGGCGGCCTACGAGCAGTACTTC.

This clonotype has a handful of counts. This chain links TRBV29-1 with TRBJ1-5; 7 bases agree with TRBD1. This CDR3 region has 12 residues. The V gene's germline CDR1 is SQVTM and CDR2 ANQGSEA. The ends lost 7 bases at V and 4 bases at J; junction bases unmatched: 4. CDR3 coding DNA: TGCAGCGACAGGGGTCCAAATCAGCCCCAGCATTTT. Its protein product is CSDRGPNQPQHF.

In this sample, this clonotype turned up many times. This rearrangement joins TRBV12-3 or TRBV12-4 to TRBJ2-5, with D unresolved. Trimming took 2 bases from V and 1 from J, leaving 8 bases between them. This CDR3 spans 14 amino acids. The DNA of the CDR3 is TGTGCCAGCAGTTTACGCCGGCGCCAAGAGACCCAGTACTTC. It is translated as CASSLRRRQETQYF.

J is TRBJ2-1 and V is TRBV27, with D possibly TRBD2 on 6 matching bases. The CDR3 length is 16 residues. From germline, CDR1 is MNHEY and CDR2 SMNVEV (reference sequence). V was shortened by 0 bases and J by 6 bases, with 15 bases between the two germline ends. Here the CDR3 reads CASSLSTERDFNEQFF. CDR3 DNA sequence: TGTGCCAGCAGTTTATCGACCGAACGGGACTTCAATGAGCAGTTCTTC.